The source of this T cell receptor (beta chain) is a study of Ad26.COV2.S vaccination and SARS-CoV-2 variants. Treatment reported: around 19 received Ad26.COV2.S at low or high dose, single or two shots; several received placebo; per-sample allocation not given. The samples date from day 63 after the first vaccine or placebo injection. Notes on the study in general: Spike-specific responses of CD8+ and CD4+ T cells were reported to display substantial breadth after vaccination. From the TCR breadth and depth analyses, total T cell responses may have been underestimated.

Assay used: immunoSEQ multiplex PCR; TCRdb lists only in-frame clones, some missing. This sample yields approximately 360,000 clones, of which 83% are seen a single time; roughly 7.4% belongs to the top ten. Per the germline V gene, CDR1 is LGHDT and CDR2 is YNNKEL (reference sequence). The V end lost 1 base, the J end lost 7 bases, and 6 bases lay between the germline ends. The CDR3 runs 12 residues. Concerning this clone itself: Antigen specificity is unknown. This sample includes further DNA sequences coding for the same CDR3.

The receptor was isolated from a person between 18 and 65 years old who received the Ad26.COV2.S COVID-19 vaccine or a placebo. This sequence joins TRBV3-1 (or the pseudogene TRBV3-2) and TRBJ2-3; unclear D gene. The sample was peripheral blood, taken in a trial of Ad26.COV2.S vaccine versus placebo. CDR3: CASSQGTNTQYF. The CDR3 nucleotides are TGTGCCAGCAGCCAAGGGACCAATACGCAGTATTTT.